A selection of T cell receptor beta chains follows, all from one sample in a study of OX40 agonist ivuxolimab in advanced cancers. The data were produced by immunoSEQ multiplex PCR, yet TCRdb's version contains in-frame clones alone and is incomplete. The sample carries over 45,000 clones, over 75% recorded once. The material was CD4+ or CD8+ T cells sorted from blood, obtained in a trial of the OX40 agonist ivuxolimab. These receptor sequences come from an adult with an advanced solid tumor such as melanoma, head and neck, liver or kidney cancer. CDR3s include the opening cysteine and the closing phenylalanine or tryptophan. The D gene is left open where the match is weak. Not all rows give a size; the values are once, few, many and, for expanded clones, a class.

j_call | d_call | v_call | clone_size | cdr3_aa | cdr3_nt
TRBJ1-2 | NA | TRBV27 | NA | CASSLRLTQPPEFNYGYTF | TGTGCCAGCAGTTTACGTCTTACGCAGCCACCCGAATTTAACTATGGCTACACCTTC
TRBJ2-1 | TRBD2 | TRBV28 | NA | CASSLPTLTSGRANEQFF | TGTGCCAGCAGTTTGCCTACACTGACTAGCGGGAGGGCCAATGAGCAGTTCTTC
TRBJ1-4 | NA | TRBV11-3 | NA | CASSLGGTSNEKLFF | TGTGCCAGCAGCCTTGGGGGCACCTCTAATGAAAAACTGTTTTTT
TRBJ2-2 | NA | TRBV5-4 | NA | CASRLGGVDTGELFF | TGTGCCAGCAGGTTGGGCGGCGTCGACACCGGGGAGCTGTTTTTT
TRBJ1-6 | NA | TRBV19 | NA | CASSPTGAVSPLHF | TGTGCCAGTAGCCCGACGGGGGCAGTGTCACCCCTCCACTTT
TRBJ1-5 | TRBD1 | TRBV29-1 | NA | CSVGSGGGNQPQHF | TGCAGCGTTGGGTCAGGGGGTGGCAATCAGCCCCAGCATTTT
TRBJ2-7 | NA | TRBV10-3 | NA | CAISDPYEQYF | TGTGCCATCAGTGACCCCTACGAGCAGTACTTC
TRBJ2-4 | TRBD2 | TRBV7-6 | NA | CASSLAFEREFNIQYF | TGTGCCAGCAGCTTAGCCTTTGAGCGGGAGTTTAACATTCAGTACTTC
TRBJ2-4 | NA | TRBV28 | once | CASSTGKLAKNIQYF | TGTGCCAGCAGTACGGGGAAACTAGCCAAAAACATTCAGTACTTC
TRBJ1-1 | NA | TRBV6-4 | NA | CASSDSGPNGWREAFF | TGTGCCAGCAGTGACTCGGGGCCGAACGGGTGGAGGGAAGCTTTCTTT